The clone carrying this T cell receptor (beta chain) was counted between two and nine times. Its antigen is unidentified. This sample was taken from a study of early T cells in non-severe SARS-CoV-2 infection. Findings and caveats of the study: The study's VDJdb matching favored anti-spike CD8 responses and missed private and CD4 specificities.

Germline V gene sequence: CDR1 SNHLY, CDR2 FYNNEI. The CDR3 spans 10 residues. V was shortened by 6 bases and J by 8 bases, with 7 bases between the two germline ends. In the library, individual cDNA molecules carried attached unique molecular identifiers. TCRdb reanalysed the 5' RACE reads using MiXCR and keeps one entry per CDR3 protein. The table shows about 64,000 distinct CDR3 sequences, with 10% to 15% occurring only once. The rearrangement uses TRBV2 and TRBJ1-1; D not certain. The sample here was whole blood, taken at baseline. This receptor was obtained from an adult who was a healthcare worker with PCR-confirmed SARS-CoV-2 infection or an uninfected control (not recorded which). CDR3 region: CASSPTEAFF. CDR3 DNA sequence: TGTGCCAGCAGCCCTACCGAAGCTTTCTTT.